This T cell receptor (beta chain) was documented in a study of shared clonotypes between healthy human individuals. Study findings and constraints: When naive CD4 clonotypes were compared across a handful of donors, about 4.8% were shared. Lower generation probabilities were found for non-shared clonotypes than for those shared by all four donors.

Assay execution proceeded at the deep level. Using immunoSEQ multiplex PCR, the repertoire was profiled, and TCRdb retains in-frame clones only, with some absent. This table has about 1,900,000 clones, roughly 95% appearing once. As for this clone: Antigen: not known.

Naivety among CD8 cells was defined by CD45RO negativity and positive CCR7 selection, thereby excluding terminally differentiated effector memory CD45RA+ cells. Among the donors, all were Caucasian adults who lived in Nashville, Tennessee. Sequencing was carried out using naive CD8+ T cells sorted from blood. This clonotype was sampled from a man aged 18 to 30 in good health.

CDR3 nucleotides: TGTGCCAGCAGGCCGGGACTAGCGGGAGGCAATGAGCAGTTCTTC. Its translation: CASRPGLAGGNEQFF. V usage is TRBV27 and J usage is TRBJ2-1; 15 positions agree with TRBD2. The CDR3 length is 15 residues. V was pared by 6 bases and J by 6 bases, with 3 bases of the junction left unmatched. From germline, CDR1 is MNHEY and CDR2 SMNVEV (reference sequence).